Described below is a single TCR beta chain sequence and its context. This CDR3 has 13 residues. V lost 4 bases and J lost 0, with 4 bases in between. CDR1 LGHDT and CDR2 YNNKEL come from the germline V gene (reference sequence). This sample is part of a study of blood T cell repertoires in COVID-19. TCRdb's table, derived via immunoSEQ multiplex PCR, lists solely in-frame clones and lacks some. The data hold fewer than 300,000 clones, with about nine tenths observed a single time. Participants came from roughly 24 US areas, aged about 18 to 89 years. Cohort placement rested on clinical history that participants reported themselves.

The sequencing sample was made of PBMCs or T cells enriched from blood (not recorded which). This sequence originates from a man between 18 and 29 years old who had recovered from COVID-19. The chain carries TRBV3-1 (or the pseudogene TRBV3-2) and TRBJ2-1; D gene uncertain. CDR3 in DNA: TGTGCCAGCAGCCTGCGCTCCTACAATGAGCAGTTCTTC. It specifies CASSLRSYNEQFF.